These 10 T cell receptor beta chains were sequenced from one sample in a study of blood T cell repertoires in COVID-19. Produced via immunoSEQ multiplex PCR; TCRdb's table is partial and in-frame only. The data contain tens of thousands of clones, about 80% of them singletons. The sequencing input was peripheral blood. Receptors originate from a human donor in a cohort sampled during active COVID-19.

There are a few counts of this clone. The genes are TRBV3-1 (or the pseudogene TRBV3-2) and TRBJ2-1; D ambiguous. Germline V gene lookup returns CDR1 LGHDT and CDR2 YNNKEL (reference sequence). This CDR3 contains 13 residues. The V end lost 2 bases, the J end lost 7 bases, and 9 bases lay between the germline ends. CDR3 DNA: TGTGCCAGCAGCCAAACCGTAGTGAATGAGCAGTTCTTC. This codes for CASSQTVVNEQFF.

The sample holds a few counts of this clone. V and J are TRBV28 and TRBJ2-3; possibly TRBD2 for D (6 bases). The CDR3 is 16 amino acids. Looked up from germline, CDR1 is MDHEN and CDR2 is SYDVKM. Trimming took 6 bases from V and 0 from J, leaving 16 bases between them. The CDR3 spells CASSRGDFTSTDTQYF. CDR3 DNA sequence: TGTGCCAGCAGCCGAGGGGACTTCACTAGCACAGATACGCAGTATTTT.

V is TRBV11-2 and J is TRBJ1-2; D perhaps matches TRBD1 (6 bases). Trimming removed 5 bases at V and 6 bases at J, with 19 bases between. The germline gives CDR1 SGHAT, CDR2 FQNNGV. This CDR3 has 15 amino acids. CDR3: CASSPVRGHYHGYTF. In DNA form, the CDR3 reads TGTGCCAGCAGCCCTGTTCGGGGACATTATCATGGCTACACCTTC.

Written as DNA, the CDR3 is TGTGCCAGCAGCTTATTTGGACAGGGGTTAGGTTCACCCCTCCACTTT. The encoded protein is CASSLFGQGLGSPLHF. The chain is built from TRBV7-3 and TRBJ1-6; 9 positions agree with TRBD1. Germline V gene lookup returns CDR1 SGHTA and CDR2 FQGTGA. Trimming took 2 bases from V and 9 from J; bases not matched to a gene: 8. The CDR3 sequence is 16 residues long.

The chain joins TRBV15 to TRBJ2-5; 10 bases line up with TRBD2. V shed 2 bases and J 1 base; nucleotides not matched to a gene: 13. CDR1 is LNHNV and CDR2 is YYDKDF in the germline V gene (reference sequence). This CDR3 comprises 19 residues. In DNA form, the CDR3 reads TGTGCCACCAGCAGACCTCCGGGACTAGCGCCCCGGGGCCAAGAGACCCAGTACTTC. Protein: CATSRPPGLAPRGQETQYF.

The V gene is TRBV19, the J gene TRBJ1-5, with D perhaps matching TRBD1 (6 bases). Germline V gene lookup returns CDR1 LNHDA and CDR2 SQIVND (reference sequence). The V gene lost 10 bases and the J gene lost 5 bases, with 21 bases spanning the gap. This CDR3 contains 15 residues. The CDR3 loop is CATSSWGGLDQPQHF. Written as DNA, the CDR3 is TGTGCCACCTCCAGTTGGGGGGGGCTCGATCAGCCCCAGCATTTT.

The V gene is TRBV6-5, the J gene TRBJ1-6; 7 bases fit TRBD1. The trim removed 2 bases at V and 9 bases at J, leaving 10 bases unmatched. This CDR3 region has 16 residues. The V gene's germline CDR1 is MNHEY and CDR2 SVGAGI. The CDR3 spells CASSYQPRDSLSPLHF. CDR3 DNA sequence: TGTGCCAGCAGTTACCAACCCCGGGACAGCCTTTCACCCCTCCACTTT.

The table lists this clone with a few counts. The V call is TRBV2, the J call TRBJ1-5; the D gene is possibly TRBD1 (5 bases). The ends were cut back, 3 bases at V and 2 bases at J, with 11 bases in the middle. This CDR3 has 15 residues. CDR1 is SNHLY and CDR2 is FYNNEI in the germline V gene. This chain's CDR3 is CASSDVGAGNQPQHF. Written as DNA, the CDR3 is TGTGCCAGCAGTGATGTAGGGGCGGGCAATCAGCCCCAGCATTTT.

This clone was counted a single time. The chain recombines TRBV5-1 with TRBJ2-2; TRBD1 agrees at 7 bases. The CDR3 spans 13 residues. Germline CDR1 is SGHRS and CDR2 is YFSETQ. V trimming: 5 bases; J trimming: 6 bases; junction bases outside the gene matches: 4. CDR3 loop: CASSPQGAGELFF. CDR3 bases: TGCGCCAGCAGTCCTCAGGGGGCCGGGGAGCTGTTTTTT.

The V gene is TRBV19, the J gene TRBJ1-5, with D perhaps TRBD1 (5 bases). V was pared by 9 bases and J by 4 bases, with 19 bases between. CDR1 and CDR2 (germline): LNHDA, SQIVND (reference sequence). The CDR3 contains 15 residues. The CDR3 DNA is TGTGCCAGCCAAATGCGGGACGTTGGGAATCAGCCCCAGCATTTT. It encodes CASQMRDVGNQPQHF.